The rows below give T cell receptor beta chains drawn from one sample of a study of cytomegalovirus exposure and HLA in healthy donors. The assay was immunoSEQ multiplex PCR, and TCRdb's table has in-frame clones only and misses some. This table holds 100,000 to 150,000 clones, less than 80% found once. Sequencing used PBMCs. These receptors all come from a woman aged 45 to 65 in good health and CMV-seronegative. The CDR3 runs from the conserved cysteine through the conserved F or W. The order of the fields is V gene, D gene, clone size, CDR3 length, J gene, CDR3 DNA, CDR3 protein. D genes are given only for firm matches. Not all rows give a size; the values are once, few, many and, for expanded clones, a class.

TRBV9,-,-,16,TRBJ2-1,TGTGCCAGCAGCCGCACCCCCGGGACAAAAACCAATGAGCAGTTCTTC,CASSRTPGTKTNEQFF
TRBV6-5,-,-,14,TRBJ1-1,TGTGCCAGCAGTTACAGGGGGATGAACACTGAAGCTTTCTTT,CASSYRGMNTEAFF
TRBV18,-,-,14,TRBJ2-2,TGTGCCAGCTCACCAGGGCAGAACACCGGGGAGCTGTTTTTT,CASSPGQNTGELFF
TRBV29-1,-,few,13,TRBJ2-7,TGCAGCGTTGAAAGCCAGACGGGTTACGAGCAGTACTTC,CSVESQTGYEQYF
TRBV6-5,-,-,16,TRBJ1-2,TGTGCCAGCAGTTACTCGAAAGACAGGAGCTTCGATGGCTACACCTTC,CASSYSKDRSFDGYTF
TRBV5-6,-,-,15,TRBJ1-5,TGTGCCAGCAGCTTTGGATCGGGGGGACGACAGCCCCAGCATTTT,CASSFGSGGRQPQHF
TRBV20-1,TRBD1,-,10,TRBJ2-3,TGCAGTGCTGCGACAGGGGGCTCTTACTTT,CSAATGGSYF
TRBV25-1,TRBD1,many,13,TRBJ1-1,TGTGCCAGCAGTGAATGGGGACAGGGTGAAGCTTTCTTT,CASSEWGQGEAFF
TRBV13,-,-,13,TRBJ1-4,TGTGCCAGCAGCTTTTCCTCGGAGGAAAAACTGTTTTTT,CASSFSSEEKLFF
TRBV10-2,-,-,18,TRBJ2-7,TGCGCCGGCCTGACACATGCCAACCCTATGCTAGCGACGTACGAGCAGTACTTC,CAGLTHANPMLATYEQYF
TRBV4-3,TRBD1,-,15,TRBJ2-7,TGCGCCAGCAGCCAAGGTACAGGGGAACCCTACGAGCAGTACTTC,CASSQGTGEPYEQYF
TRBV5-8,-,few,11,TRBJ2-1,TGTGCCAGCAGCTCGTACAATGAGCAGTTCTTC,CASSSYNEQFF
TRBV6-5,TRBD2,-,14,TRBJ2-1,TGTGCCAGCAGTTACTCGGGACTAGTCCATGAGCAGTTCTTC,CASSYSGLVHEQFF
TRBV2,-,-,13,TRBJ1-6,TGTGCCAGCACGGCAGGGAGGAATTCACCCCTCCACTTT,CASTAGRNSPLHF
TRBV6-4,-,-,9,TRBJ1-1,TGTGCCAGTGACAGAGAAGCTTTCTTT,CASDREAFF
TRBV11-1,-,few,13,TRBJ2-5,TGTGCCAGCAGCTTGCCAGGGAAAGAGACCCAGTACTTC,CASSLPGKETQYF
TRBV7-9,-,-,14,TRBJ1-5,TGTGCCAGCAGCCCAACAGGGATGAGTCAGCCCCAGCATTTT,CASSPTGMSQPQHF
TRBV7-2,-,-,14,TRBJ2-3,TGTGCCAGCAGCTTAGCGATAGGGGCAGATACGCAGTATTTT,CASSLAIGADTQYF
TRBV18,-,-,16,TRBJ2-1,TGTGCCAGCTCACCAGGGAGGCGGGCAACCTACAATGAGCAGTTCTTC,CASSPGRRATYNEQFF
TRBV5-4,-,-,17,TRBJ2-6,TGTGTCAGCGCCGGAGGGGGGGGCTTTGTTGGGGCCAACGTCCTGACTTTC,CVSAGGGGFVGANVLTF
TRBV7-9,-,-,14,TRBJ1-1,TGTGCCAGCAGCTTAGAGAACAGCCACACTGAAGCTTTCTTT,CASSLENSHTEAFF
TRBV27,-,few,13,TRBJ2-5,TGTGCCACCTCTCCCGGCGGCCGAGAGACCCAGTACTTC,CATSPGGRETQYF
TRBV6-5,-,-,16,TRBJ1-1,TGTGCCAGCAGTTACTCGACCGGGGGGGTAGGGCCTGAAGCTTTCTTT,CASSYSTGGVGPEAFF
TRBV30,TRBD1,-,15,TRBJ2-3,TGTGCCTGGAGTGTAGGGACAGGGGGACCAGATACGCAGTATTTT,CAWSVGTGGPDTQYF
TRBV4-3,TRBD1,few,15,TRBJ1-1,TGCGCCAGCAGCCAAGTCGAGGGGGCGGACACTGAAGCTTTCTTT,CASSQVEGADTEAFF
TRBV5-4,-,-,12,TRBJ2-1,TGTGCCAGCAGGGTGATGGGGGCGACGCAGTTCTTC,CASRVMGATQFF